This TCR beta chain derives from a study of CD4 and CD8 cells across lung adenocarcinoma regions. CDR1 is MNHEY, CDR2 SMNVEV, per germline (reference sequence). The CDR3 covers 14 residues. TCRdb re-analysed the PCR reads in MiXCR, keeping a single row per CDR3 protein. The table has about 19,000 distinct CDR3 sequences, approximately 49% seen once. The patients had localized lung adenocarcinoma, a non-small cell subtype. V is TRBV27 and J is TRBJ2-1; D is perhaps TRBD1 (5 bases). The DNA end lines up better with TRBJ2-7; the J call may be wrong. The origin of this receptor is a female donor with lung adenocarcinoma. The CD4 and CD8 labels of this study may be unreliable. Sequenced input: CD8+ T cells from the center of a lung tumor. The CDR3 region is CASSLWTTEETQYF. The DNA for the CDR3 is TGTGCCAGCAGTTTATGGACGACAGAAGAGACGCAGTACTTC.